The following is a T cell receptor (beta chain) sequence with its context. What it binds is unknown. V dropped 7 bases and J dropped 0 bases, with 10 bases sitting between them. Germline values: CDR1 KGHDR, CDR2 SFDVKD. The CDR3 is made up of 14 amino acids. The source of the sample is a study of T cells after yellow fever vaccination. Study findings and constraints: A faster peak, day 5 versus 15, was reached by the weaker secondary response.

One entry per CDR3 protein results from TCRdb running MiXCR on the 5' RACE reads. This sample has about 220,000 distinct CDR3 sequences, with 2.5% to 3.5% found just once. The chain recombines TRBV24-1 with TRBJ2-3; the D gene is possibly TRBD2 (6 bases). The material was CD4+ T cells sorted from PBMCs, obtained 10 days after the yellow fever booster vaccination. The sequence was collected from a man between 18 and 35 years old who received the YFV17D yellow fever vaccine. The CDR3 DNA sequence: TGTGCCACCAGAGGCGGGATGAGCACAGATACGCAGTATTTT. Protein product: CATRGGMSTDTQYF.